This TCR beta chain was identified during a study of blood T cell repertoires in COVID-19. Study details: The cDNA or gDNA used as material had been derived from T cells, B-cell-depleted T cells, or PBMCs.

The data were produced by immunoSEQ multiplex PCR, yet TCRdb's version contains in-frame clones alone and is incomplete. The table lists 300,000 to 400,000 clones, 86% of them singletons. Unmatched junction bases numbered 7, after V lost 3 bases and J lost 5 bases. The CDR3 spans 15 residues. CDR1 SGHTA and CDR2 FQGNSA come from the germline V gene. Seattle enrolled patients during active infection and tracked them longitudinally. Sequencing used peripheral blood. The sequence came from a woman aged 60-75 years with COVID-19, enrolled during active disease. This sequence joins TRBV7-2 and TRBJ2-5, with TRBD1 matching over 9 bases. The CDR3 reads CASSLGTGSRETQYF. CDR3 nucleotide sequence: TGTGCCAGCAGCTTGGGGACAGGGTCACGGGAGACCCAGTACTTC.